These T cell receptor beta chains were read from a single sample in a study of T cell responses to AZD1222 COVID-19 vaccine. Libraries were prepared by immunoSEQ multiplex PCR; TCRdb keeps only in-frame clonotypes and omits some of them. The sample lists about 67,000 clones, under 90% seen once, with around 20% in the top ten. The sample was peripheral blood, taken on day 0 of AZD1222 vaccination. These receptor sequences come from an adult in good health. CDR3s include the opening cysteine and the closing phenylalanine or tryptophan. Fields, in order: J gene, clone size, V gene, D gene, CDR3 length, CDR3 DNA, CDR3 protein. The D gene is left open where the match is weak. Size values are once, few and many counts, or a class for expanded clones, and some rows have none.

J: TRBJ2-2
size: -
V: TRBV9
D: -
length: 15
DNA: TGTGCCAGCAGCGCTCATCGTCAGAACACCGGGGAGCTGTTTTTT
CDR3: CASSAHRQNTGELFF

J: TRBJ1-1
size: -
V: TRBV4-3
D: -
length: 12
DNA: TGCGCCAGCAGCCAAGGTGGACGAGAAGCTTTCTTT
CDR3: CASSQGGREAFF

J: TRBJ2-3
size: -
V: TRBV4-3
D: -
length: 14
DNA: TGCGCCAGCAGCCCCATTTTGGGCACAGATACGCAGTATTTT
CDR3: CASSPILGTDTQYF

J: TRBJ1-2
size: -
V: TRBV6-4
D: -
length: 15
DNA: TGTGCCAGCAGTGACCGGTCAGGGGATGGCTATGGCTACACCTTC
CDR3: CASSDRSGDGYGYTF

J: TRBJ1-6
size: -
V: TRBV25-1
D: -
length: 12
DNA: TGTGCCAGCATGTTGGGTAATTCACCCCTCCACTTT
CDR3: CASMLGNSPLHF

J: TRBJ1-1
size: once
V: TRBV6-2/TRBV6-3
D: -
length: 16
DNA: TGTGCCAGCAGTCGCCGGGCCATACTACGGTCCACTGAAGCTTTCTTT
CDR3: CASSRRAILRSTEAFF

J: TRBJ2-3
size: -
V: TRBV7-9
D: TRBD2
length: 13
DNA: TGTGCCAGCTCGCGCGGGAGTGTGGATACGCAGTATTTT
CDR3: CASSRGSVDTQYF

J: TRBJ2-1
size: -
V: TRBV5-1
D: -
length: 12
DNA: TGCGCCAGCAGCTCTGGACGGGTTGAGCAGTTCTTC
CDR3: CASSSGRVEQFF

J: TRBJ1-5
size: -
V: TRBV28
D: TRBD1
length: 14
DNA: TGTGCCAGCACCCAGGGGGGATCCAATCAGCCCCAGCATTTT
CDR3: CASTQGGSNQPQHF

J: TRBJ2-2
size: once
V: TRBV6-2/TRBV6-3
D: -
length: 18
DNA: TGTGCCAGCAGTTACGAGGGGTCGGTTTTTGTGAACACCGGGGAGCTGTTTTTT
CDR3: CASSYEGSVFVNTGELFF

J: TRBJ1-3
size: -
V: TRBV30
D: -
length: 15
DNA: TGTGCCTGGAGAGGACAGTTACTCTCTGGAAACACCATATATTTT
CDR3: CAWRGQLLSGNTIYF

J: TRBJ1-1
size: few
V: TRBV27
D: TRBD1
length: 16
DNA: TGTGCCAGCAGTTTAGAAGGGGGCGGGATGAACACTGAAGCTTTCTTT
CDR3: CASSLEGGGMNTEAFF

J: TRBJ2-1
size: few
V: TRBV7-9
D: TRBD2
length: 15
DNA: TGTGCCATCCGCCCCGCGGGGGGAGGCTACAATGAGCAGTTCTTC
CDR3: CAIRPAGGGYNEQFF

J: TRBJ2-7
size: -
V: TRBV2
D: -
length: 15
DNA: TGTGCCAGCAGTGATCTTTGGGGGGCTTCCTACGAGCAGTACTTC
CDR3: CASSDLWGASYEQYF

J: TRBJ1-5
size: -
V: TRBV5-3
D: -
length: 12
DNA: TGTGCCAGAAGCTCCTGCCCCGCACCCCAGCATTTT
CDR3: CARSSCPAPQHF

J: TRBJ1-4
size: -
V: TRBV28
D: -
length: 15
DNA: TGTGCTAGCTCGGCCGGGGGGCGAACTAATGAAAAACTGTTTTTT
CDR3: CASSAGGRTNEKLFF

J: TRBJ2-1
size: many
V: TRBV7-3
D: TRBD1
length: 14
DNA: TGTGCCAGCAGCCGGGACAGGGGTGGAAATGAGCAGTTCTTC
CDR3: CASSRDRGGNEQFF

J: TRBJ2-2
size: -
V: TRBV7-3
D: -
length: 14
DNA: TGTGCCAGCAGCCCTCCAGGGGTTGCCGGGGAGCTGTTTTTT
CDR3: CASSPPGVAGELFF

J: TRBJ1-1
size: -
V: TRBV19
D: TRBD1
length: 14
DNA: TGTGCCAGTAGTATATGGGACAGGGGCACTGAAGCTTTCTTT
CDR3: CASSIWDRGTEAFF

J: TRBJ1-2
size: -
V: TRBV6-5
D: -
length: 13
DNA: TGTGCCAGCACCCCCCGACCAGGGCGAGGCTACACCTTC
CDR3: CASTPRPGRGYTF

J: TRBJ2-7
size: -
V: TRBV28
D: -
length: 11
DNA: TGTGCCATCAAGAACTCCTACGAGCAGTACTTC
CDR3: CAIKNSYEQYF

J: TRBJ1-5
size: few
V: TRBV7-9
D: -
length: 15
DNA: TGTGCCAGCAGCTTAGGGGATTTGAGCAATCAGCCCCAGCATTTT
CDR3: CASSLGDLSNQPQHF

J: TRBJ2-1
size: -
V: TRBV5-4
D: -
length: 16
DNA: TGTGCCAGCAGCCTTCCGACTACTGTGCAATACAATGAGCAGTTCTTC
CDR3: CASSLPTTVQYNEQFF

J: TRBJ1-6
size: -
V: TRBV1
D: -
length: 15
DNA: TGCACCAGCAGCAATCGGGAACAGATAGGTTCACCCCTCCACTTT
CDR3: CTSSNREQIGSPLHF

J: TRBJ2-1
size: -
V: TRBV28
D: -
length: 14
DNA: TGTGCCAGCAGTTTATCGCAAGGCTACAATGAGCAGTTCTTC
CDR3: CASSLSQGYNEQFF

J: TRBJ2-1
size: -
V: TRBV19
D: -
length: 14
DNA: TGTGCCAGTAGTATAGAGGGAGGAGGGGGTGAGCAGTTCTTC
CDR3: CASSIEGGGGEQFF

J: TRBJ2-3
size: -
V: TRBV28
D: -
length: 12
DNA: TGTGCCACCGGACGGATGGCAGATACGCAGTATTTT
CDR3: CATGRMADTQYF

J: TRBJ2-4
size: -
V: TRBV10-3
D: -
length: 14
DNA: TGTGCCATCAGGACCTCTAGGGCGGGTGACATTCAGTACTTC
CDR3: CAIRTSRAGDIQYF

J: TRBJ1-3
size: -
V: TRBV7-7
D: -
length: 15
DNA: TGTGCCAGTACCAGGGCCGGCAGCTCTGGAAACACCATATATTTT
CDR3: CASTRAGSSGNTIYF

J: TRBJ1-2
size: -
V: TRBV28
D: -
length: 13
DNA: TGTGCCAGCAGCGCCTCACAGACCTATGGCTACACCTTC
CDR3: CASSASQTYGYTF